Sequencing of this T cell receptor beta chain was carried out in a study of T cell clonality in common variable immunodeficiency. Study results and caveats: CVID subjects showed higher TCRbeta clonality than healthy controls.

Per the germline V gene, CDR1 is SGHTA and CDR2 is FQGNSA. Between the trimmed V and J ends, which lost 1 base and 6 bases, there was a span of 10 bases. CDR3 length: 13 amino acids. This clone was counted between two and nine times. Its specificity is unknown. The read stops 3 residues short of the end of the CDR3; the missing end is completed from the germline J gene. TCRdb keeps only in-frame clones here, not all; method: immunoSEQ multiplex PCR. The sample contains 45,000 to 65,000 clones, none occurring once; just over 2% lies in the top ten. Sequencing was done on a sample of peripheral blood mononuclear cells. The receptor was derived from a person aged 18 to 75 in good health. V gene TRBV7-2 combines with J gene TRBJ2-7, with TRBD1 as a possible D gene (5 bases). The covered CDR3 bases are TGTGCCAGCAGCTTAGTGAAGGGGCGCGAG. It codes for CASSLVKGRE. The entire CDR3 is CASSLVKGREQYF.